This T cell receptor (beta chain) derives from a study of blood T cell repertoires in COVID-19. As for the study in general: COVID-19 samples, acute and convalescent, were from the United States, Italy and Spain. Sources were T cells, B-cell-depleted T cells, or PBMCs; the material itself was cDNA or gDNA.

V lost 6 bases and J 0 bases, leaving 13 bases between the germline ends. Germline CDR1 is SGHAT and CDR2 is FQNNGV. The CDR3 is made up of 15 amino acids. The data were produced by immunoSEQ multiplex PCR, yet TCRdb's version contains in-frame clones alone and is incomplete. The table has around 190,000 clones, roughly 84% seen once; the top ten hold around 4.9%. The source of this sequence is a woman over 75 with acute or convalescent COVID-19. The chain links TRBV11-2 to TRBJ2-3; D is perhaps TRBD1 (6 bases). Sequenced material: peripheral blood. The DNA for the CDR3 is TGTGCCAGCAGGAGAGGGCAGGGGAGCACAGATACGCAGTATTTT. Its protein is CASRRGQGSTDTQYF.